One T cell receptor (beta chain) is described in this entry. The antigen remains unidentified. This sample stems from a study of cytomegalovirus exposure and HLA in healthy donors. Findings and caveats of the study: There was a cluster of highly shared sequence variants that was likely a sequencing artifact. The authors later found TCR association rates varying by HLA locus, with DRB1 most and HLA-C fewest.

V was trimmed by 1 base and J by 0 bases, leaving 6 bases between them. In germline, CDR1 is SQVTM, CDR2 ANQGSEA. The CDR3 runs to 13 residues. The PCR was carried out with 60 Vbeta primers and 13 Jbeta primers. In the authors' workflow: Later, 65 million to 85 million unique TCR beta chains were counted in an analysis, and roughly 11 million of them were shared. TCRdb's copy holds only in-frame clones and misses some; the assay was immunoSEQ multiplex PCR. That table furnishes V, J and clone size, whereas the DNA furnished D and trimming. The top ten clones hold 0.58% of a sample with hundreds of thousands of clones, approximately 82% of them seen once.

The chain recombines TRBV29-1 with TRBJ1-1, with unresolved D. The specimen sequenced was PBMCs. This clonotype was obtained from a woman in her thirties or forties in good health and CMV-seronegative. The DNA of the CDR3 is TGCAGCGTTGAAGCGGGGTTGAACACTGAAGCTTTCTTT. Amino acid sequence: CSVEAGLNTEAFF.